This TCR beta chain was identified in a study of T cell repertoires in cytomegalovirus infection. TCRdb redid the calling of the reads with MiXCR, one entry per CDR3 protein. Found here are 450,000 to 650,000 distinct CDR3 sequences, just under 40% of them singletons; the top ten hold 40% to 60%. Germline CDR1 and CDR2: SGHTA and FQGNSA. The CDR3 contains 18 residues. The ends lost 4 bases at V and 4 bases at J; junction bases unmatched: 12. The table lists this clonotype with many counts. What it binds is unknown. The chain links TRBV7-2 to TRBJ2-3; 12 positions match TRBD2. The sequence was obtained from a human donor in good health (CMV status not recorded). Some clones in this sample may be carry-over from other donors' samples. Sample: cultured PBMCs, taken from culture after CMV antigen stimulation. Here the CDR3 DNA reads TGTGCCAGCAGCTCCAACTGGAGACTAGCGGGGGATGCAGATACGCAGTATTTT. Translating it yields CASSSNWRLAGDADTQYF.